Detailed here is one TCR beta chain. A much larger clonotype is one base distant, so this may be a read error. CDR1 is MNHEY and CDR2 is SVGEGT in the germline V gene. This CDR3 has 13 residues. Next came a second PCR, run for 7 to 11 cycles, which used a sample-barcoded 5' primer along with a J-beta primer mix. TCRdb processed the 5' RACE reads anew with MiXCR; each CDR3 protein has one entry. Among 850,000 to 950,000 distinct CDR3 sequences listed, 29% were seen once. This sample was taken from a study of blood T cells in healthy people across ages. Individuals who donated were healthy Caucasians from Russia aged about 6 to 100.

This TCR derives from a woman older than 75 in good health. J is TRBJ1-5 and V is TRBV6-2 or TRBV6-3, with D uncertain. Material: blood. The DNA of the CDR3 is TGTGCCGGCAGTTATACGGACAATCAGCCCCAGCATTTT. Its translation: CAGSYTDNQPQHF.